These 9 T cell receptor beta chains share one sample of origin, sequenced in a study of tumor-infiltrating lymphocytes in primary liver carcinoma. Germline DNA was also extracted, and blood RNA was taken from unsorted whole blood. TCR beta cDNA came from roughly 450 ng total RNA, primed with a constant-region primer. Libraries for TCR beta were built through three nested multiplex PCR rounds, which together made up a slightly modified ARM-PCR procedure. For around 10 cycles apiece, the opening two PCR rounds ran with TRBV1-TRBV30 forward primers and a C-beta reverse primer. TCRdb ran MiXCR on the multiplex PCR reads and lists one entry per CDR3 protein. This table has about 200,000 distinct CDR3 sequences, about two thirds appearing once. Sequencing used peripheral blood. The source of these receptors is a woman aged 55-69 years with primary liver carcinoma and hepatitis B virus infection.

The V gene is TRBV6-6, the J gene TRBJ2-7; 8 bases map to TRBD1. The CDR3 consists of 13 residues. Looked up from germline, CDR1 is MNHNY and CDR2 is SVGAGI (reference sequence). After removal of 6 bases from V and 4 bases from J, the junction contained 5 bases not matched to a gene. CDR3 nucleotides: TGTGCCAGCAGCCGGGACAGGAGGTACGAGCAGTACTTC. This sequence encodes CASSRDRRYEQYF.

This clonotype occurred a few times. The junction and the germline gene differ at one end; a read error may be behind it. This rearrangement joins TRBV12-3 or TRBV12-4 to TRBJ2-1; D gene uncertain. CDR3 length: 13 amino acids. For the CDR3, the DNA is TGTGCCAGCAGCTTGCTAAGTTACAATGAGCAGTCCTTC. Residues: CASSLLSYNEQSF.

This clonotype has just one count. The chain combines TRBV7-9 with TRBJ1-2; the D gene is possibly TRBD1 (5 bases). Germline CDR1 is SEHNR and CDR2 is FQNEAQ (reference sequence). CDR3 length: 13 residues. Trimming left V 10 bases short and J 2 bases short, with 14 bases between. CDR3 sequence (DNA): TGTGCCATCCAGGGACGGCAAAACTATGGCTACACCTTC. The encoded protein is CAIQGRQNYGYTF.

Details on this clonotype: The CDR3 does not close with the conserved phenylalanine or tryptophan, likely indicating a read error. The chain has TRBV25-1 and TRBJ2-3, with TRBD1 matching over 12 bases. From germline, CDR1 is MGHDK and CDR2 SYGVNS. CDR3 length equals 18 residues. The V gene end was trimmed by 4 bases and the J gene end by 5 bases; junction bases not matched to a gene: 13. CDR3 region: CASSVQDAGTGGLDTQYI. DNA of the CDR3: TGTGCCAGCAGTGTACAAGACGCCGGGACAGGGGGCCTAGATACGCAGTATATT.

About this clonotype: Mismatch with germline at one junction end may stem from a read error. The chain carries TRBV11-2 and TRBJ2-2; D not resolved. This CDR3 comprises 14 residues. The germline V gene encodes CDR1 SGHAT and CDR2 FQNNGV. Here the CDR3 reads CAGSLAVNTGELFF. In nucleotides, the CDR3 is TGTGCCGGCAGCTTAGCCGTGAACACCGGGGAGCTGTTTTTT.

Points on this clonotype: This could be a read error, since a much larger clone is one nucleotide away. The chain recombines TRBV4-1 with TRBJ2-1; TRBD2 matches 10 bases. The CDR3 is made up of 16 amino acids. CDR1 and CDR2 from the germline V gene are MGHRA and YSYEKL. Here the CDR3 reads CASIQGPAGGNDEQFF. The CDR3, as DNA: TGCGCCAGCATCCAAGGGCCAGCGGGAGGGAACGATGAGCAGTTCTTC.

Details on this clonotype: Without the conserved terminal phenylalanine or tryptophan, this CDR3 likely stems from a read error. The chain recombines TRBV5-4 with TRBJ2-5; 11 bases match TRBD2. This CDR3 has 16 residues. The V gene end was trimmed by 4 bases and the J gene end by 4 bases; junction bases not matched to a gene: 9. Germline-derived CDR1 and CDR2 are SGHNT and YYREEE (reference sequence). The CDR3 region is CASSTPIAGGRETQYL. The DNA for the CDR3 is TGTGCCAGCAGCACACCAATAGCGGGAGGGAGAGAGACCCAGTACCTC.

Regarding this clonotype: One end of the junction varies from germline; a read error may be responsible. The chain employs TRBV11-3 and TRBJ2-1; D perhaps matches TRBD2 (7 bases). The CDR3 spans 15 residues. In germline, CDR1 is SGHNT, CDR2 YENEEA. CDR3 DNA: TGTGCCAGCAGCTTAGGTGGCCTACTAGGGGGGGAGCAGCTCTTC. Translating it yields CASSLGGLLGGEQLF.

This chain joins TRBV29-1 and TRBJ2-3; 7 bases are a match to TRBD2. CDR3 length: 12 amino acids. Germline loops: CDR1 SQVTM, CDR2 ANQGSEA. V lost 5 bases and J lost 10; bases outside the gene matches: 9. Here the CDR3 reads CSVSPGRGAQYF. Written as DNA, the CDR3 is TGCAGCGTTTCCCCTGGGAGGGGCGCGCAGTATTTT.